A single sample is the source of the 11 T cell receptor beta chains below, sequenced in a study of T cell repertoires in cytomegalovirus infection. MiXCR was run by TCRdb on the reads, yielding one entry per CDR3 protein. Seen here are 350,000 to 450,000 distinct CDR3 sequences, 15% to 20% observed once, and the top ten hold roughly 9%. Sequenced input: PBMCs. These TCRs come from a human donor in good health (CMV status not recorded). Some clones in this sample may be carry-over from other donors' samples.

This clonotype was found a few times. The V gene is TRBV19, the J gene TRBJ1-1, with D unresolved. The V gene lost 5 bases and the J gene lost 1 base, with 17 bases spanning the gap. Looked up from germline, CDR1 is LNHDA and CDR2 is SQIVND (reference sequence). The CDR3 extends over 16 amino acids. The CDR3 is CASSSRGFPRNTEAFF. The CDR3 DNA sequence: TGTGCCAGTAGTTCCCGCGGGTTTCCAAGGAACACTGAAGCTTTCTTT.

J is TRBJ1-1 and V is TRBV5-5, with D perhaps TRBD1 (5 bases). The CDR3 runs to 15 residues. Germline values: CDR1 SGHKS, CDR2 YYEKEE (reference sequence). Trimming removed 4 bases at V and 5 bases at J, with 18 bases between. CDR3 in DNA: TGTGCCAGCAGCCCTTGGACGGGGCCAGGGACTGAAGCTTTCTTT. Its translation is CASSPWTGPGTEAFF.

This clonotype has at least ten counts. V usage is TRBV12-3 or TRBV12-4 and J usage is TRBJ2-5; the D gene is possibly TRBD1 (5 bases). The ends were cut back, 9 bases at V and 5 bases at J, with 19 bases in the middle. The CDR3 length is 14 residues. The CDR3 sequence: CASSGSGRAETQYF. Here the CDR3 DNA reads TGTGCCAGTTCTGGTTCCGGCAGGGCGGAGACCCAGTACTTC.

In its sample, this clonotype was seen a few times. Written as DNA, the CDR3 is TGTGCCAGCAGTCCATCGGGACAGGGGTTCGCTGAAGCTTTCTTT. Protein sequence: CASSPSGQGFAEAFF. This chain joins TRBV12-3 or TRBV12-4 and TRBJ1-1; 10 bases map to TRBD1. J gave up 6 bases and V 5 bases, and 9 bases lay outside the gene matches. This CDR3 has 15 amino acids.

The chain couples TRBV6-1 to TRBJ2-5; 14 bases match TRBD2. The ends lost 5 bases at V and 4 bases at J; junction bases unmatched: 9. The V gene's germline CDR1 is MNHNS and CDR2 SASEGT. This CDR3 is 17 amino acids long. CDR3 region: CASSMFTGTSGGETQYF. Here the CDR3 DNA reads TGTGCCAGCAGTATGTTCACGGGGACTAGCGGGGGAGAGACCCAGTACTTC.

This clonotype has only a few counts. The rearrangement joins TRBV5-5 to TRBJ2-7; D is undetermined. The CDR3 consists of 16 residues. V lost 4 bases to trimming and J lost 1 base, with 18 bases between them. CDR1 and CDR2 from the germline V gene are SGHKS and YYEKEE (reference sequence). DNA for the CDR3: TGTGCCAGCAGCGCCAGTCCCGTAGCCCCTTCCTACGAGCAGTACTTC. It yields the protein CASSASPVAPSYEQYF.

This chain joins TRBV6-1 and TRBJ1-2, with D possibly being TRBD1 (5 bases). The germline V gene encodes CDR1 MNHNS and CDR2 SASEGT. V was clipped by 6 bases and J by 4 bases, with 15 bases between them. The CDR3 is made up of 14 amino acids. In DNA form, the CDR3 reads TGTGCCAGCAGGCGAAGACAGAGCCTCTATGGCTACACCTTC. This translates into CASRRRQSLYGYTF.

This clonotype has just a few counts. The genes are TRBV19 and TRBJ2-1; TRBD2 matches at 8 bases. The germline gives CDR1 LNHDA, CDR2 SQIVND (reference sequence). The CDR3 loop spans 15 amino acids. Trimming took 3 bases from V and 4 from J; bases not matched to a gene: 5. As DNA, the CDR3 is TGTGCCAGTAGTATCCCAGCGGGGGTATACAATGAGCAGTTCTTC. Residues: CASSIPAGVYNEQFF.

This clonotype showed up many times. The V and J genes are TRBV29-1 and TRBJ2-1, with 8 bases lining up with TRBD2. This CDR3 contains 13 residues. Germline lookup yields CDR1 SQVTM and CDR2 ANQGSEA. CDR3 protein: CTHSGATYNEQFF. The CDR3 DNA is TGCACCCATAGCGGGGCAACCTACAATGAGCAGTTCTTC.

The chain carries TRBV20-1 and TRBJ2-5; TRBD2 aligns across 7 bases. Germline assignment: CDR1 DFQATT and CDR2 SNEGSKA (reference sequence). J was trimmed by 0 bases and V by 6 bases; bases with no gene match: 7. The CDR3 is 14 residues long. CDR3: CSAAGVRDQETQYF. As DNA, the CDR3 is TGCAGTGCCGCGGGGGTTAGGGACCAAGAGACCCAGTACTTC.

This rearrangement joins TRBV7-9 to TRBJ1-5; 8 positions agree with TRBD1. Germline CDR1 SEHNR, CDR2 FQNEAQ (reference sequence). V gave up 7 bases and J gave up 3 bases; unmatched junction bases: 11. CDR3 length equals 16 residues. For the CDR3, the DNA is TGTGCCAGCAACCTGCCCTGGGACAGGATCAATCAGCCCCAGCATTTT. It specifies CASNLPWDRINQPQHF.